These 19 T cell receptor beta chains share one sample of origin, sequenced in a study of CD4+ T cells in melanoma. Sequencing was performed with immunoSEQ multiplex PCR; in TCRdb, only in-frame clones are kept and a portion is missing. This table holds about 140,000 clones, about nine tenths found once. Receptor source: a human donor with melanoma.

CDR3 coding DNA: TGCGCCAGCAGTTCCGGGACAGGGAATTCACCCCTCCACTTT. As protein: CASSSGTGNSPLHF. The rearrangement joins TRBV10-1 to TRBJ1-6, with TRBD1 matching 9 bases. The CDR3 has 14 residues. Per the germline V gene, CDR1 is WNHNN and CDR2 is SYGVQD (reference sequence). The ends lost 5 bases at V and 7 bases at J; junction bases unmatched: 3.

This sequence joins TRBV18 and TRBJ1-1; 9 nucleotides align to TRBD1. CDR1 KGHSH and CDR2 LQKENI come from the germline V gene. The CDR3 loop spans 14 amino acids. Unmatched junction bases numbered 5, after V lost 4 bases and J lost 5 bases. CDR3 nucleotide sequence: TGTGCCAGCTCACGGGACAGGGAAGGGACTGAAGCTTTCTTT. Protein sequence: CASSRDREGTEAFF.

The V call is TRBV5-5, the J call TRBJ1-2; D might be TRBD1 (5 bases). V lost 2 bases, J lost 5 bases, and 16 bases lay in between. Germline CDR1 is SGHKS and CDR2 is YYEKEE (reference sequence). CDR3 length equals 15 residues. CDR3 bases: TGTGCCAGCAGCTTCGGGACGGCAAGACCGTATGGCTACACCTTC. It translates to CASSFGTARPYGYTF.

The genes are TRBV6-1 and TRBJ1-5; D call uncertain. V dropped 8 bases and J dropped 6 bases, with 17 bases sitting between them. Germline CDR1 and CDR2: MNHNS and SASEGT. The CDR3 sequence is 14 residues long. The CDR3 bases are TGTGCCAGCCGGGAGTCGGGTTCCAGTCAGCCCCAGCATTTT. Translation: CASRESGSSQPQHF.

This chain joins TRBV11-2 and TRBJ2-7, with 7 bases identical to TRBD2. This CDR3 spans 15 amino acids. With V trimmed by 7 bases and J by 0 bases, 9 bases remained unmatched. Looked up from germline, CDR1 is SGHAT and CDR2 is FQNNGV. For the CDR3, the DNA is TGTGCCAGCACCCTGGGGAGCGGGGCCTCCTACGAGCAGTACTTC. This codes for CASTLGSGASYEQYF.

The V gene is TRBV19, the J gene TRBJ1-1; the D gene is possibly TRBD1 (5 bases). CDR3 length: 15 amino acids. Germline values: CDR1 LNHDA, CDR2 SQIVND (reference sequence). V was pared by 4 bases and J by 0 bases, with 12 bases between. This chain's CDR3 is CASSTWDLLNTEAFF. For the CDR3, the DNA is TGTGCCAGTAGTACCTGGGACCTATTGAACACTGAAGCTTTCTTT. The full variable domain, its missing parts supplied by reference TRBV19 and TRBJ1-1, is DGGITQSPKYLFRKEGQNVTLSCEQNLNHDAMYWYRQDPGQGLRLIYYSQIVNDFQKGDIAEGYSVSREKKESFPLTVTSAQKNPTAFYLCASSTWDLLNTEAFFGQGTRLTVV.

V gene TRBV19 combines with J gene TRBJ1-6; tentative D call: TRBD1 (5 bases). The V and J ends lost 6 bases and 7 bases respectively, with 10 bases between them. Germline V CDR1 and CDR2: LNHDA, SQIVND (reference sequence). The CDR3 consists of 13 residues. In DNA form, the CDR3 reads TGTGCCAGTAGCTCCAGGGAAAATTCACCCCTCCACTTT. Protein sequence: CASSSRENSPLHF.

V gene TRBV5-4 combines with J gene TRBJ1-3; a possible D gene is TRBD1 (6 bases). Germline CDR1 SGHNT, CDR2 YYREEE (reference sequence). The length of the CDR3 is 16 residues. Trimming removed 0 bases from V and 4 bases from J, with 14 bases in between. This chain's CDR3 is CASSLAGGWSGNTIYF. CDR3 nucleotide sequence: TGTGCCAGCAGCTTGGCCGGGGGCTGGTCCGGAAACACCATATATTTT.

The rearrangement links TRBV5-1 to TRBJ2-1; D not resolved. The CDR3 is made up of 13 amino acids. Trimming shortened V by 0 bases and J by 9 bases, and 10 bases separated the two germline ends. Germline V CDR1 and CDR2: SGHRS, YFSETQ. The CDR3 sequence: CASSLASLSEQFF. CDR3 sequence (DNA): TGCGCCAGCAGCTTGGCTTCGCTGAGTGAGCAGTTCTTC.

This chain links TRBV9 with TRBJ2-1; D is unresolved. V lost 0 bases and J lost 3, with 16 bases in between. The CDR3 runs to 17 residues. CDR1 SGDLS and CDR2 YYNGEE come from the germline V gene. CDR3 in DNA: TGTGCCAGCAGCGTAGCTTACTGGGTCAGCAGCTACAATGAGCAGTTCTTC. This gives the protein CASSVAYWVSSYNEQFF.

This clone was counted a few times. J is TRBJ1-1 and V is TRBV5-1; maybe TRBD1 (6 bases). The CDR3 is 14 amino acids. Germline CDR1 and CDR2: SGHRS and YFSETQ. Deletions cut 5 bases from V and 1 base from J, with 12 bases between. CDR3: CASRAGHQNTEAFF. The CDR3 region has the DNA TGCGCCAGCAGGGCGGGACACCAGAACACTGAAGCTTTCTTT.

V and J are TRBV2 and TRBJ2-2; the match to TRBD2 covers 11 bases. CDR3 size: 20 residues. Germline V gene sequence: CDR1 SNHLY, CDR2 FYNNEI. Trimming removed 6 bases from V and 7 bases from J; junction bases left unmatched: 22. The CDR3, as DNA: TGTGCCAGCAGCTCTAGCGGGGGGTTGCTAGGGGGTCCTAAGGTCGGGGAGCTGTTTTTT. It specifies CASSSSGGLLGGPKVGELFF.

The gene calls are TRBV27 and TRBJ2-6; no firm D call. V was cut by 6 bases and J by 2 bases, with 5 bases left in between. Looked up from germline, CDR1 is MNHEY and CDR2 is SMNVEV (reference sequence). The CDR3 contains 13 residues. CDR3 DNA: TGTGCCAGCAGGAGAGCTGGGGCCAACGTCCTGACTTTC. Its translation: CASRRAGANVLTF.

The chain uses TRBV7-6 and TRBJ1-1, with D tentatively TRBD1 (5 bases). Germline CDR1 SGHVS, CDR2 FNYEAQ. V lost 3 bases, J lost 0 bases, and 11 bases lay in between. The CDR3 is made up of 15 amino acids. The CDR3, as DNA: TGTGCCAGCAGCTTTCAGGGAGCCATGAACACTGAAGCTTTCTTT. This encodes CASSFQGAMNTEAFF. Full variable domain (outside the CDR3, taken from reference TRBV7-6 and TRBJ1-1): GAGVSQSPRYKVTKRGQDVALRCDPISGHVSLYWYRQALGQGPEFLTYFNYEAQQDKSGLPNDRFSAERPEGSISTLTIQRTEQRDSAMYRCASSFQGAMNTEAFFGQGTRLTVV.

The chain employs TRBV18 and TRBJ1-5, with 10 bases identical to TRBD1. The CDR3 extends over 15 amino acids. With V trimmed by 4 bases and J by 2 bases, 2 bases remained unmatched. Germline V gene sequence: CDR1 KGHSH, CDR2 LQKENI. CDR3 sequence reads: CASSQGTGGNQPQHF. CDR3 coding DNA: TGTGCCAGCTCACAAGGGACAGGGGGCAATCAGCCCCAGCATTTT.

The V gene is TRBV5-6, the J gene TRBJ2-7; tentatively, D is TRBD1 (5 bases). Germline V gene sequence: CDR1 SGHDT, CDR2 YYEEEE. V was trimmed by 2 bases and J by 2 bases, leaving 8 bases between them. This CDR3 region has 13 residues. Here the CDR3 DNA reads TGTGCCAGCAGCTTACAGGCAACCTACGAGCAGTACTTC. This gives the protein CASSLQATYEQYF.

The V call is TRBV28, the J call TRBJ1-2; no firm D call. V shed 8 bases and J shed 3 bases, with 16 bases lying between them. Germline values: CDR1 MDHEN, CDR2 SYDVKM. The CDR3 is made up of 14 amino acids. In DNA form, the CDR3 reads TGTGCCAGCTTTTGGCCTAGGGCTGACTATGGCTACACCTTC. This codes for CASFWPRADYGYTF.

The chain uses TRBV7-9 and TRBJ2-3; D remains unclear. Trimming pared 5 bases from V and 0 bases from J, leaving 9 bases between. This CDR3 region has 14 residues. CDR1 and CDR2 from the germline V gene are SEHNR and FQNEAQ (reference sequence). The CDR3 is CASSLNPSTDTQYF. The CDR3 DNA reads TGTGCCAGCAGCCTCAACCCTAGCACAGATACGCAGTATTTT.

This chain connects TRBV30 to TRBJ1-4; 10 bases agree with TRBD1. Per germline, CDR1 GTSNPN and CDR2 SVGIG (reference sequence). This CDR3 has 14 residues. Trimming cost V 1 base and J 11 bases; bases outside gene matches: 7. For the CDR3, the DNA is TGTGCCTGGAGTGGCCGGGACAGGGGTTACAAACTGTTTTTT. The encoded protein is CAWSGRDRGYKLFF.